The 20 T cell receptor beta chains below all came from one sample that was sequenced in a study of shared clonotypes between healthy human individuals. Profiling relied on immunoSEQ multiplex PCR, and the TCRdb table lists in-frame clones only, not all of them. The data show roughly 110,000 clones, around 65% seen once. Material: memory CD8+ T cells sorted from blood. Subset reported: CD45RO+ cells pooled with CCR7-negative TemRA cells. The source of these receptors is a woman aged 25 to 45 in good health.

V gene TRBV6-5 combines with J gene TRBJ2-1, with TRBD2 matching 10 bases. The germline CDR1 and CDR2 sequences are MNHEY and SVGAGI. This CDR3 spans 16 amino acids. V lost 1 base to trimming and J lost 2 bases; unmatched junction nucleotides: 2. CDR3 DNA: TGTGCCAGCAGTTACTACAGCGGGAGGGCCTACAATGAGCAGTTCTTC. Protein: CASSYYSGRAYNEQFF.

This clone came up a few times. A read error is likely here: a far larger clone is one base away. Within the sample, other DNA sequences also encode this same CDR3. Here the CDR3 reads CASSENTGGADTQYF. CDR3 nucleotides: TGTGCCAGCAGTGAGAATACAGGGGGCGCAGATACGCAGTATTTT. V is TRBV6-1 and J is TRBJ2-3; TRBD1 matches at 9 bases. Germline V gene data show CDR1 as MNHNS and CDR2 as SASEGT. This CDR3 has 15 amino acids. Trimming cost V 3 bases and J 4 bases; bases outside gene matches: 5.

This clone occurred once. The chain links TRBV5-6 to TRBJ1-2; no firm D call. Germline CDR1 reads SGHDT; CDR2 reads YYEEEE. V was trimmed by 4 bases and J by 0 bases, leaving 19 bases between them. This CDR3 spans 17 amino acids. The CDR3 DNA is TGTGCCAGCAGCCCACAGCCCGGCATCTCAGCTAACTATGGCTACACCTTC. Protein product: CASSPQPGISANYGYTF.

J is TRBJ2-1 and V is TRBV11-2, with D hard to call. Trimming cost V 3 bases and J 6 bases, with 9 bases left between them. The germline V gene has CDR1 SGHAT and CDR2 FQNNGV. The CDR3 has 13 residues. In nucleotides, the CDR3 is TGTGCCAGCAGCTTCCCGGAACTCAATGAGCAGTTCTTC. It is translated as CASSFPELNEQFF.

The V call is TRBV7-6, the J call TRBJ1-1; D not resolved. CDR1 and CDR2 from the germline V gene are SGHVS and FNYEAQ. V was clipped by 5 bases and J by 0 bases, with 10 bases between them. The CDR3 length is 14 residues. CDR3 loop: CASSPGRLNTEAFF. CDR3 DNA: TGTGCCAGCAGCCCCGGACGGTTGAACACTGAAGCTTTCTTT.

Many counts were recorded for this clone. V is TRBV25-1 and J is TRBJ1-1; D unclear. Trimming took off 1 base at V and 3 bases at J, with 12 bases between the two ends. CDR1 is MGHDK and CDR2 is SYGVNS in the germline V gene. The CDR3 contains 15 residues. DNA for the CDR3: TGTGCCAGCAGTGAATTGATAGGGCGGGACACTGAAGCTTTCTTT. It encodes CASSELIGRDTEAFF.

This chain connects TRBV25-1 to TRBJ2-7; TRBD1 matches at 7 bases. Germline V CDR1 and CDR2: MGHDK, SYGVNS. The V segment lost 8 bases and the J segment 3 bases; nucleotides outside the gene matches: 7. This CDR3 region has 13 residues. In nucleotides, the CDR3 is TGTGCCAGCTCTCCGGGACAGAACTACGAGCAGTACTTC. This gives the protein CASSPGQNYEQYF.

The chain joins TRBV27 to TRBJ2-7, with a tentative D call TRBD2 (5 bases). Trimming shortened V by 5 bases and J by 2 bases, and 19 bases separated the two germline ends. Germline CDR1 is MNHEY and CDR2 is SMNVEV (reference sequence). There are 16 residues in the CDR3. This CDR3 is CASSAISRDFTYEQYF. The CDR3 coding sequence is TGTGCCAGCAGTGCCATCAGCCGGGATTTCACCTACGAGCAGTACTTC.

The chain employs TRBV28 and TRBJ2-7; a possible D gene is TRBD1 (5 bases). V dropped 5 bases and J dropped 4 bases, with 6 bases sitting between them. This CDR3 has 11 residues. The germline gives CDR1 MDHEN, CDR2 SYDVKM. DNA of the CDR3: TGTGCCAGCAGTACAGGATACGAGCAGTACTTC. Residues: CASSTGYEQYF.

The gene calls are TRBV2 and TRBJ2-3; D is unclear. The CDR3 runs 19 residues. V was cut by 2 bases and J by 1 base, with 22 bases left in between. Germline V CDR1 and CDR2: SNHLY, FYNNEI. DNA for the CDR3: TGTGCCAGCAGTGAACCGGACCTCCCCGGCGTCTATGGCACAGATACGCAGTATTTT. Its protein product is CASSEPDLPGVYGTDTQYF.

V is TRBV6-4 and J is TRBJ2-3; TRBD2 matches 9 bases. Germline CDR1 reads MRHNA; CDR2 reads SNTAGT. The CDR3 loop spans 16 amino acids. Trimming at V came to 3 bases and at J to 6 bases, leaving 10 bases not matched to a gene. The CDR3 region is CASSEGAGGPEDTQYF. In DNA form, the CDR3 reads TGTGCCAGCAGTGAGGGGGCGGGAGGGCCTGAGGATACGCAGTATTTT.

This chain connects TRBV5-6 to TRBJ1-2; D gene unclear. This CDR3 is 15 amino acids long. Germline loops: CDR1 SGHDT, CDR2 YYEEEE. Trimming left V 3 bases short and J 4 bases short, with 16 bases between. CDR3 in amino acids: CASSSRGTGVYGYTF. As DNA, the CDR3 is TGTGCCAGCAGCTCGCGGGGAACGGGAGTCTATGGCTACACCTTC.

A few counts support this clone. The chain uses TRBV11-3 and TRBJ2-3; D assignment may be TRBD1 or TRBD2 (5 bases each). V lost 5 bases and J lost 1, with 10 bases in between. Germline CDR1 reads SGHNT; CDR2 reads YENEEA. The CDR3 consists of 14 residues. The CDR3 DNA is TGTGCCAGCAGCGTAGGGGAGCGCACAGATACGCAGTATTTT. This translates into CASSVGERTDTQYF.

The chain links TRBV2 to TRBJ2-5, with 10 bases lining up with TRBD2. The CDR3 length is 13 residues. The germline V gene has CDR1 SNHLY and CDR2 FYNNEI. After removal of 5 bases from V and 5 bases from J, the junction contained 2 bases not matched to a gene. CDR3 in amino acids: CASSRTSGETQYF. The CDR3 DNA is TGTGCCAGCAGTCGGACTAGCGGTGAGACCCAGTACTTC.

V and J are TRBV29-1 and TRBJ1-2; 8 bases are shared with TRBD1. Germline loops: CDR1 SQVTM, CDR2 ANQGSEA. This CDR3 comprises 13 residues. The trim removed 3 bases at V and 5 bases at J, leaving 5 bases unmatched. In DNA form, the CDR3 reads TGCAGCGTTGAGGACAGGGCCGGGTATGGCTACACCTTC. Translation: CSVEDRAGYGYTF.

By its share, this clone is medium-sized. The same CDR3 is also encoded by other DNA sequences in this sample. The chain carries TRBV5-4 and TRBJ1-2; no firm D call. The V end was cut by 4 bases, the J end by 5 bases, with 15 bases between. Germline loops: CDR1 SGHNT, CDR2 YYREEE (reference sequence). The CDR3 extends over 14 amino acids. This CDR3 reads CASSPREGPYGYTF. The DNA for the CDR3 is TGTGCCAGCAGCCCCCGAGAGGGTCCGTATGGCTACACCTTC. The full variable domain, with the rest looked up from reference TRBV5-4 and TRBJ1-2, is ETGVTQSPTHLIKTRGQQVTLRCSSQSGHNTVSWYQQALGQGPQFIFQYYREEENGRGNFPPRFSGLQFPNYSSELNVNALELDDSALYLCASSPREGPYGYTFGSGTRLTVV.

CDR3 in DNA: TGTGCCAGCAGCGTATACCCCTCCAACACCGGGGAGCTGTTTTTT. This encodes CASSVYPSNTGELFF. This sequence joins TRBV9 and TRBJ2-2; D uncertain. The CDR3 loop spans 15 amino acids. The germline V gene has CDR1 SGDLS and CDR2 YYNGEE. V lost 1 base and J 2 bases, leaving 9 bases between the germline ends. Full variable domain (missing parts from reference TRBV9 and TRBJ2-2): DSGVTQTPKHLITATGQRVTLRCSPRSGDLSVYWYQQSLDQGLQFLIQYYNGEERAKGNILERFSAQQFPDLHSELNLSSLELGDSALYFCASSVYPSNTGELFFGEGSRLTVL.

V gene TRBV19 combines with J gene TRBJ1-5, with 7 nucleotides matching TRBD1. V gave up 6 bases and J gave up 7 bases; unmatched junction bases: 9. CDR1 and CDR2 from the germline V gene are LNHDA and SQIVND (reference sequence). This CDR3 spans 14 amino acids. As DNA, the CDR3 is TGTGCCAGTAGCATAACAGGGGCGGGACAGCCCCAGCATTTT. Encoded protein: CASSITGAGQPQHF.

In nucleotides, the CDR3 is TGTGCCAGCAGCTTAGTCACCTACGAGCAGTACTTC. This gives the protein CASSLVTYEQYF. The chain links TRBV7-4 to TRBJ2-7; unclear D gene. V lost 1 base and J 2 bases, leaving 3 bases between the germline ends. The CDR3 spans 12 residues. CDR1 and CDR2 from the germline V gene are SGHVT and SQSDAQ.

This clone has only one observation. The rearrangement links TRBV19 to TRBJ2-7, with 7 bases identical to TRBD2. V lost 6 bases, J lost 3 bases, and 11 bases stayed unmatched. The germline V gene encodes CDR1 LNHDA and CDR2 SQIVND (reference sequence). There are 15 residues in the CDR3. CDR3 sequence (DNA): TGTGCCAGTAGCACCCTGCTAGCGGTCAACTACGAGCAGTACTTC. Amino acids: CASSTLLAVNYEQYF.